These 9 T cell receptor beta chains share one sample of origin, sequenced in a study of shared clonotypes between healthy human individuals. The repertoire was sequenced with immunoSEQ multiplex PCR; TCRdb's copy has only in-frame clones and lacks some. The sample lists a few million clones, approximately 93% occurring once. Sequenced material: naive CD4+ T cells from PBMCs. Subset specified: CD45RA+ positively selected. Receptor source: a young man in good health. Some clones in this sample may be carry-over from other donors' samples.

This clone was recorded once. The genes are TRBV29-1 and TRBJ2-3, with D uncertain. The CDR3 loop spans 14 amino acids. V lost 8 bases to trimming and J lost 5 bases, with 20 bases between them. Germline CDR1 is SQVTM and CDR2 is ANQGSEA. This CDR3 reads CSSERRLRGDTQYF. The CDR3 DNA follows: TGCAGCTCAGAACGGCGGCTAAGAGGAGATACGCAGTATTTT.

The CDR3 DNA is TGTGCCTGGCTGGCTGCGGGAGGACACAATGAGCAGTTCTTC. This gives the protein CAWLAAGGHNEQFF. The genes are TRBV30 and TRBJ2-1, with 8 bases matching TRBD2. CDR3 size: 14 residues. V gave up 5 bases and J gave up 5 bases; unmatched junction bases: 8. Per the germline V gene, CDR1 is GTSNPN and CDR2 is SVGIG (reference sequence).

V is TRBV6-1 and J is TRBJ2-3; TRBD1 aligns across 7 bases. V gave up 6 bases and J gave up 4 bases; unmatched junction bases: 10. Germline assignment: CDR1 MNHNS and CDR2 SASEGT. The CDR3 loop spans 15 amino acids. The chain's CDR3 is CASSWGQFGADTQYF. In nucleotides, the CDR3 is TGTGCCAGCAGCTGGGGACAGTTCGGGGCAGATACGCAGTATTTT.

A note on this clone: The sample contains more than one DNA sequence encoding this CDR3. The chain recombines TRBV19 with TRBJ1-3, with no clear D. Germline lookup yields CDR1 LNHDA and CDR2 SQIVND (reference sequence). The CDR3 is 14 amino acids. V gave up 6 bases and J gave up 0 bases, with 9 bases separating them. CDR3 nucleotides: TGTGCCAGTAGCCGGGGATCCTCTGGAAACACCATATATTTT. Protein sequence: CASSRGSSGNTIYF.

The chain links TRBV5-4 to TRBJ2-2, with TRBD2 identical over 8 bases. The V and J ends lost 4 bases and 2 bases, in that order; junction bases with no gene match: 4. Germline V lookup: CDR1 SGHNT, CDR2 YYREEE (reference sequence). This CDR3 has 15 residues. CDR3 sequence: CASSTSGTNTGELFF. DNA for the CDR3: TGTGCCAGCAGCACTAGCGGAACCAACACCGGGGAGCTGTTTTTT.

The chain recombines TRBV9 with TRBJ1-1; D may be TRBD1 (5 bases). CDR1 and CDR2 from the germline V gene are SGDLS and YYNGEE. The CDR3 has 14 amino acids. V lost 4 bases, J lost 3 bases, and 13 bases lay in between. The DNA of the CDR3 is TGTGCCAGCAGCCCCCGACAGTACGACACTGAAGCTTTCTTT. Protein sequence: CASSPRQYDTEAFF.

This chain joins TRBV9 and TRBJ1-3, with D uncertain. V was trimmed by 3 bases and J by 2 bases, leaving 12 bases between them. Germline V gene lookup returns CDR1 SGDLS and CDR2 YYNGEE. This CDR3 is built from 15 residues. The CDR3 DNA reads as TGTGCCAGCAGCGCCCGCGCGGGTACTGGAAACACCATATATTTT. Its translation: CASSARAGTGNTIYF.

This clone has only one observation. This chain connects TRBV6-5 to TRBJ2-7; TRBD2 is a possible D gene (6 bases). The CDR3 is made up of 14 amino acids. Germline lookup yields CDR1 MNHEY and CDR2 SVGAGI. The germline V and J ends were trimmed by 3 bases and 4 bases, with 13 bases remaining between them. The CDR3 DNA is TGTGCCAGCAGTTATGTAGCGGAAGGGTACGAGCAGTACTTC. It yields the protein CASSYVAEGYEQYF.

This sequence joins TRBV27 and TRBJ1-1; TRBD1 might be the D (5 bases). The germline V gene encodes CDR1 MNHEY and CDR2 SMNVEV (reference sequence). The CDR3 has 14 residues. V lost 6 bases and J 1 base, leaving 12 bases between the germline ends. CDR3 nucleotides: TGTGCCAGCAGGAGACAGCCACGGAACACTGAAGCTTTCTTT. This sequence encodes CASRRQPRNTEAFF.